These T cell receptor beta chains were read from a single sample in a study of blood T cell repertoires in COVID-19. Profiling relied on immunoSEQ multiplex PCR, and the TCRdb table lists in-frame clones only, not all of them. Altogether 97,000 or so clones are present, roughly four fifths being singletons, with the ten largest covering more than 9%. The sequenced material came from peripheral blood. These receptors came from a man between 65 and 85 years old with acute or convalescent COVID-19. Both conserved end residues are part of each CDR3. The order of the fields is V gene, J gene, clone size, D gene, CDR3 protein, CDR3 DNA. The D gene is left open where the match is weak. Not every row has a clone size; where given, it reads once, few, many or a size class.

TRBV3-1/TRBV3-2	TRBJ1-2	once	TRBD1	CASRQGNYGYTF	TGTGCCAGCAGACAGGGGAACTATGGCTACACCTTC
TRBV3-1/TRBV3-2	TRBJ2-1	.	.	CASSRDAGVGGDEQFF	TGTGCCAGCAGCCGAGACGCGGGAGTGGGGGGCGATGAGCAGTTCTTC
TRBV7-8	TRBJ2-2	.	TRBD2	CASSREQYRTSGNTGELFF	TGTGCCAGCAGCCGAGAACAATATCGGACTAGCGGGAACACCGGGGAGCTGTTTTTT
TRBV3-1/TRBV3-2	TRBJ2-7	.	TRBD1	CASSQLDRGKDEQYF	TGTGCCAGCAGCCAACTCGACAGGGGTAAAGACGAGCAGTACTTC
TRBV28	TRBJ1-5	.	TRBD1	CASSLPGGSNQPQHF	TGTGCCAGCAGTTTACCAGGGGGTAGCAATCAGCCCCAGCATTTT
TRBV6-5	TRBJ2-7	.	TRBD1	CASRGQGTYEQYF	TGTGCAAGCCGGGGACAGGGCACCTACGAGCAGTACTTC
TRBV5-1	TRBJ2-1	.	TRBD2	CASSLALAGAIEQFF	TGCGCCAGCAGCTTGGCACTAGCGGGGGCCATAGAGCAGTTCTTC
TRBV20-1	TRBJ2-5	.	TRBD2	CSASRDSTSGGGKTQYF	TGCAGTGCTAGTAGGGACTCGACTAGCGGGGGGGGAAAGACCCAGTACTTC
TRBV6-5	TRBJ1-2	few	TRBD1	CASSPGQGNYGYTF	TGTGCCAGCAGCCCGGGACAGGGGAACTATGGCTACACCTTC
TRBV5-1	TRBJ2-5	.	.	CASRLLRAGGSETQYF	TGCGCCAGCCGACTTTTGAGGGCAGGAGGGAGTGAGACCCAGTACTTC
TRBV11-1	TRBJ2-2	few	TRBD2	CASSLVAGAGGELFF	TGTGCCAGCAGCTTAGTAGCGGGGGCCGGCGGGGAGCTGTTTTTT
TRBV4-1	TRBJ1-4	.	TRBD1	CASSQERTGGAPNEKLFF	TGCGCCAGCAGCCAAGAAAGGACAGGGGGCGCACCTAATGAAAAACTGTTTTTT
TRBV7-2	TRBJ1-1	.	.	CATSNEGGYTEAFF	TGTGCCACCTCGAATGAGGGCGGATACACTGAAGCTTTCTTT
TRBV6-5	TRBJ1-1	.	.	CASSRQPNTEAFF	TGTGCCAGCAGCAGACAGCCGAACACTGAAGCTTTCTTT
TRBV5-6	TRBJ2-1	.	TRBD2	CASSLFRSSGQSYNEQFF	TGTGCCAGCAGCTTGTTTCGGTCTAGCGGGCAATCCTACAATGAGCAGTTCTTC
TRBV19	TRBJ1-5	.	.	CASSPGSRAPQHF	TGTGCCAGTAGCCCAGGGTCCCGAGCGCCCCAGCATTTT
TRBV4-1	TRBJ1-5	.	.	CASSQVTGFGQPQHF	TGCGCCAGCAGCCAAGTGACGGGATTCGGGCAGCCCCAGCATTTT
TRBV5-1	TRBJ2-7	.	.	CASSQQGQGLTYEQYF	TGCGCCAGCAGCCAGCAGGGGCAGGGGTTGACCTACGAGCAGTACTTC
TRBV6-5	TRBJ1-1	.	.	CASSTEVNTEAFF	TGTGCCAGCAGCACAGAAGTGAACACTGAAGCTTTCTTT
TRBV7-2	TRBJ1-4	.	TRBD1	CASSLDGQGFEKLFF	TGTGCCAGCAGCTTAGACGGACAGGGGTTTGAAAAACTGTTTTTT